The rows below give T cell receptor beta chains drawn from one sample of a study of post-analysis software for immune sequencing data. Using its own MiXCR run on the PCR reads, TCRdb lists one record per CDR3 protein. The sample lists some 890,000 distinct CDR3 sequences, approximately 53% occurring once. The sample consisted of blood. The source is a girl aged 5 to 17 with multiple sclerosis. The CDR3 runs from the conserved cysteine through the conserved F or W. Fields, in order: D gene, V gene, clone size, J gene, CDR3 protein, CDR3 DNA. D genes are given only for firm matches. Clone size is given for some rows only: seen once, a few or many times, or a class if the clone is expanded.

d_gene: TRBD2; v_gene: TRBV3-1; abundance: NA; j_gene: TRBJ2-7; CDR3aa: CASSQERLAGAPYEQYF; CDR3nt: TGTGCCAGCAGCCAAGAGAGGCTAGCGGGAGCGCCCTACGAGCAGTACTTC
d_gene: TRBD2; v_gene: TRBV6-6; abundance: NA; j_gene: TRBJ2-5; CDR3aa: CASSFFGTRASNEQYF; CDR3nt: TGTGCCAGCAGTTTCTTCGGGACTAGAGCCTCCAATGAGCAGTACTTC
d_gene: TRBD1; v_gene: TRBV6-2/TRBV6-3; abundance: NA; j_gene: TRBJ2-7; CDR3aa: CASSYSKDRTNWQAPYEQYF; CDR3nt: TGTGCCAGCAGTTACTCTAAGGACAGGACAAATTGGCAAGCGCCCTACGAGCAGTACTTC
d_gene: NA; v_gene: TRBV28; abundance: few; j_gene: TRBJ2-5; CDR3aa: CASSLYQAVEETQYF; CDR3nt: TGTGCCAGCAGTTTATACCAGGCTGTCGAGGAGACCCAGTACTTC
d_gene: TRBD2; v_gene: TRBV30; abundance: NA; j_gene: TRBJ2-3; CDR3aa: CAWSRSGGDTQYF; CDR3nt: TGTGCCTGGAGTAGGAGCGGGGGAGATACGCAGTATTTT
d_gene: NA; v_gene: TRBV6-1; abundance: NA; j_gene: TRBJ2-1; CDR3aa: CASSAGTREDPEQFF; CDR3nt: TGTGCCAGCAGTGCGGGGACAAGAGAAGATCCTGAGCAGTTCTTC
d_gene: NA; v_gene: TRBV7-9; abundance: NA; j_gene: TRBJ2-6; CDR3aa: CASSFDESGTSGANVLTF; CDR3nt: TGTGCCAGCAGCTTCGACGAGTCGGGGACCTCTGGGGCCAACGTCCTGACTTTC
d_gene: TRBD1; v_gene: TRBV27; abundance: few; j_gene: TRBJ2-7; CDR3aa: CASSPPSGQGVREQYF; CDR3nt: TGTGCCAGCAGTCCCCCCTCGGGACAGGGGGTTCGGGAGCAGTACTTC
d_gene: NA; v_gene: TRBV27; abundance: few; j_gene: TRBJ2-3; CDR3aa: CASSITGRNTDTQYF; CDR3nt: TGTGCCAGCAGTATAACGGGGAGAAACACAGATACGCAGTATTTT
d_gene: NA; v_gene: TRBV29-1; abundance: NA; j_gene: TRBJ2-7; CDR3aa: CSVSRRGSYEQYF; CDR3nt: TGCAGCGTTAGTAGGAGGGGTTCCTACGAGCAGTACTTC
d_gene: TRBD1; v_gene: TRBV18; abundance: NA; j_gene: TRBJ2-5; CDR3aa: CASSPQRPGQGLTETQYF; CDR3nt: TGTGCCAGCTCACCACAGAGACCGGGACAGGGGCTTACAGAGACCCAGTACTTC
d_gene: TRBD2; v_gene: TRBV5-1; abundance: NA; j_gene: TRBJ2-5; CDR3aa: CASSSLGLAGQETQYF; CDR3nt: TGCGCCAGCAGCTCACTGGGACTAGCGGGACAAGAGACCCAGTACTTC
d_gene: TRBD1; v_gene: TRBV6-1; abundance: few; j_gene: TRBJ2-7; CDR3aa: CASSEAPKGQASYEQYF; CDR3nt: TGTGCCAGCAGTGAAGCCCCAAAGGGACAGGCGTCCTACGAGCAGTACTTC
d_gene: NA; v_gene: TRBV5-1; abundance: NA; j_gene: TRBJ1-5; CDR3aa: CASSGPGFWPSNQPQHF; CDR3nt: TGCGCCAGCAGCGGTCCCGGGTTCTGGCCTAGCAATCAGCCCCAGCATTTT
d_gene: NA; v_gene: TRBV29-1; abundance: NA; j_gene: TRBJ2-3; CDR3aa: CSIDGATDTQYF; CDR3nt: TGCAGCATTGATGGGGCCACAGATACGCAGTATTTT
d_gene: NA; v_gene: TRBV5-1; abundance: NA; j_gene: TRBJ2-5; CDR3aa: CASSPFPAKKTETQYF; CDR3nt: TGCGCCAGCAGCCCCTTCCCAGCCAAAAAAACGGAGACCCAGTACTTC
d_gene: NA; v_gene: TRBV15; abundance: NA; j_gene: TRBJ2-3; CDR3aa: CATSSLEGTDTQYF; CDR3nt: TGTGCCACCAGCAGTTTAGAGGGCACAGATACGCAGTATTTT
d_gene: NA; v_gene: TRBV7-6; abundance: few; j_gene: TRBJ1-1; CDR3aa: CASSSLRGPGTEAFF; CDR3nt: TGTGCCAGCAGCTCCCTCCGGGGGCCTGGGACTGAAGCTTTCTTT
d_gene: TRBD1; v_gene: TRBV20-1; abundance: NA; j_gene: TRBJ2-7; CDR3aa: CSCIMTGLGEQYF; CDR3nt: TGCAGTTGTATTATGACAGGGTTGGGCGAGCAGTACTTC
d_gene: NA; v_gene: TRBV5-1; abundance: once; j_gene: TRBJ1-1; CDR3aa: CASSSGLGGTEAFF; CDR3nt: TGCGCCAGCAGCTCAGGGTTGGGGGGCACTGAAGCTTTCTTT
d_gene: TRBD2; v_gene: TRBV29-1; abundance: few; j_gene: TRBJ2-1; CDR3aa: CSVEGTSGTYNEQFF; CDR3nt: TGCAGCGTTGAAGGGACTAGCGGTACCTACAATGAGCAGTTCTTC
d_gene: NA; v_gene: TRBV5-5; abundance: NA; j_gene: TRBJ2-3; CDR3aa: CASSPVVGGTDTQYF; CDR3nt: TGTGCCAGCAGCCCCGTAGTTGGGGGAACAGATACGCAGTATTTT
d_gene: NA; v_gene: TRBV6-5; abundance: NA; j_gene: TRBJ2-7; CDR3aa: CASSRTLGEQYF; CDR3nt: TGTGCCAGCAGTAGGACCCTCGGCGAGCAGTACTTC
d_gene: NA; v_gene: TRBV27; abundance: once; j_gene: TRBJ1-1; CDR3aa: CASSLSIDMGNTEAFF; CDR3nt: TGTGCCAGCAGTTTATCGATAGACATGGGGAACACTGAAGCTTTCTTT
d_gene: NA; v_gene: TRBV10-3; abundance: NA; j_gene: TRBJ2-7; CDR3aa: CAISGDKGTYEQYF; CDR3nt: TGTGCCATCAGTGGGGATAAGGGGACCTACGAGCAGTACTTC
d_gene: TRBD1; v_gene: TRBV27; abundance: NA; j_gene: TRBJ2-3; CDR3aa: CASSSTPQGPRSTDTQYF; CDR3nt: TGTGCCAGCAGTTCCACCCCACAGGGGCCCCGATCCACAGATACGCAGTATTTT
d_gene: NA; v_gene: TRBV29-1; abundance: few; j_gene: TRBJ2-4; CDR3aa: CSVEEPLAKNIQYF; CDR3nt: TGCAGCGTTGAAGAACCCCTAGCCAAAAACATTCAGTACTTC
d_gene: TRBD1; v_gene: TRBV5-5; abundance: once; j_gene: TRBJ1-1; CDR3aa: CASSPALRGQGENTEAFF; CDR3nt: TGTGCCAGCAGCCCCGCCCTGCGGGGACAGGGGGAGAACACTGAAGCTTTCTTT
d_gene: TRBD2; v_gene: TRBV4-1; abundance: NA; j_gene: TRBJ2-7; CDR3aa: CASSPERDYYEQYF; CDR3nt: TGCGCCAGCAGCCCCGAACGGGACTACTACGAGCAGTACTTC
d_gene: TRBD1; v_gene: TRBV5-1; abundance: NA; j_gene: TRBJ1-6; CDR3aa: CASSLGTGAPSPLHF; CDR3nt: TGCGCCAGCAGCTTGGGGACAGGGGCCCCTTCACCCCTCCACTTT
d_gene: NA; v_gene: TRBV5-1; abundance: few; j_gene: TRBJ2-1; CDR3aa: CASSERVWNEQFF; CDR3nt: TGCGCCAGCAGCGAAAGGGTCTGGAATGAGCAGTTCTTC